Here is one T cell receptor (beta chain) with its context. The data were obtained in a study of blood T cell repertoires in COVID-19. TCRdb's table, derived via immunoSEQ multiplex PCR, lists solely in-frame clones and lacks some. The profile shows roughly 230,000 clones, 81% of them singletons. With 0 bases removed from V and 2 bases from J, the gap between germline ends came to 10 bases. The germline gives CDR1 LGHDT, CDR2 YNNKEL (reference sequence). The CDR3 extends over 15 amino acids. The chain combines TRBV3-1 (or the pseudogene TRBV3-2) with TRBJ1-2; a possible D gene is TRBD1 (6 bases). Sequenced sample: peripheral blood. The receptor was derived from an elderly woman with acute or convalescent COVID-19. The CDR3 loop is CASSQDLGQNYGYTF. In nucleotides, the CDR3 is TGTGCCAGCAGCCAAGATCTAGGACAGAACTATGGCTACACCTTC.